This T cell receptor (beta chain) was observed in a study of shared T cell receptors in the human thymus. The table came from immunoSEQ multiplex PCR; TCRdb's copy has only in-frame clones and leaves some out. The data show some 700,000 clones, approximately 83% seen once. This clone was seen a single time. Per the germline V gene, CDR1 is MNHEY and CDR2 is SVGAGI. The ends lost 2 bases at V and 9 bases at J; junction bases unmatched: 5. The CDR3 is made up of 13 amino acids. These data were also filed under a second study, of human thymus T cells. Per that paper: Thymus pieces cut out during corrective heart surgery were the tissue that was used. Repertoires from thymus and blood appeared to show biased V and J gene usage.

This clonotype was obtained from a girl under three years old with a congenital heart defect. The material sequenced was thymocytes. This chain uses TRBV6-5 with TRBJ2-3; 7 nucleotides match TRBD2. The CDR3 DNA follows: TGTGCCAGCAGTTACACGGAGGGACTAACGCAGTATTTT. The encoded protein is CASSYTEGLTQYF.